What follows is one T cell receptor beta chain and its context. Its antigen is currently unknown. The PCR made use of 60 Vbeta and 13 Jbeta primers. TCRdb's table, derived via immunoSEQ multiplex PCR, lists solely in-frame clones and lacks some. The sample shows roughly 120,000 clones, approximately 80% of them seen only once. Likely unrecorded immune exposures existed in these nominally healthy donors. These data come from a study of cytomegalovirus exposure and HLA in healthy donors. Findings and caveats of the study: Productive status was seen about 87% or about 30% of the time for most TCR beta V segments in an earlier analysis. The authors confirmed in vitro that a few CMV-associated chains were specific for CMV antigens. Overall, approximately 150 TCR beta chains were annotated as cytomegalovirus-associated.

The clonotype originates from a female donor in good health and CMV-seropositive. Sequencing was performed on PBMCs.

CDR3 residues: CASSQWERNEQFF. The CDR3 DNA is TGCGCCAGCAGCCAATGGGAGAGAAATGAGCAGTTCTTC. J is TRBJ2-1 and V is TRBV4-3; a weak D match, TRBD2 (5 bases). Germline loops: CDR1 LGHNA, CDR2 YSLEER. Trimming took 2 bases from V and 7 from J, leaving 9 bases between them. The CDR3 covers 13 residues.